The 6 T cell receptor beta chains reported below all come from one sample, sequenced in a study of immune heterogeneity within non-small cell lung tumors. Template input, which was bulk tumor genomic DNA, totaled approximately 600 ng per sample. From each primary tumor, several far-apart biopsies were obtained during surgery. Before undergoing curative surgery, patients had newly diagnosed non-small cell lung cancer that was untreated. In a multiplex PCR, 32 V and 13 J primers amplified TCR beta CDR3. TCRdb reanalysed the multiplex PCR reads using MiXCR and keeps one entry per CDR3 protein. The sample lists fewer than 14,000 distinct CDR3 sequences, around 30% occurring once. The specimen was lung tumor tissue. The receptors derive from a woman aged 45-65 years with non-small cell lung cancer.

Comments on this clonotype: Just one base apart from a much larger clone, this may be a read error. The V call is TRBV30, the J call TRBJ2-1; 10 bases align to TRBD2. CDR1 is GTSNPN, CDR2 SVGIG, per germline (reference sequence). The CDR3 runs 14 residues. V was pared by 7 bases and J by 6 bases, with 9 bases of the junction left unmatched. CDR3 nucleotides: TGTGCCTTGACACCGGGACTAGCGATCAATGAGCAGTTCTTC. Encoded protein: CALTPGLAINEQFF.

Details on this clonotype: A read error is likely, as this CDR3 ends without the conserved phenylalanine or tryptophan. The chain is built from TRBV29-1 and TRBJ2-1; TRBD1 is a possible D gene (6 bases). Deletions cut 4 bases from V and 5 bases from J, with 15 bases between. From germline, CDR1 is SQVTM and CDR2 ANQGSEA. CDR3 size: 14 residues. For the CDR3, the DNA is TGCAGCGTTGTAGCCTGGGGGCAGAACAATGAGCAGTTCCTC. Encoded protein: CSVVAWGQNNEQFL.

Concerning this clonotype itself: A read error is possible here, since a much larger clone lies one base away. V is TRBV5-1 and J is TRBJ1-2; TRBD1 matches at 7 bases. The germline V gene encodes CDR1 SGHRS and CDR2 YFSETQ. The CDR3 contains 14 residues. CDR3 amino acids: CPSRGTDTNYGYTF. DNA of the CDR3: TGCCCCAGCAGGGGGACAGACACTAACTATGGCTACACCTTC.

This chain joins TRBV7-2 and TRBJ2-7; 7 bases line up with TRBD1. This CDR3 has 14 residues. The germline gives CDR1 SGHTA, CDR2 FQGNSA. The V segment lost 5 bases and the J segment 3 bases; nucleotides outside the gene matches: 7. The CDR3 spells CASSTPGGNYEQYF. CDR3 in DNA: TGTGCCAGCAGCACCCCAGGGGGTAACTACGAGCAGTACTTC.

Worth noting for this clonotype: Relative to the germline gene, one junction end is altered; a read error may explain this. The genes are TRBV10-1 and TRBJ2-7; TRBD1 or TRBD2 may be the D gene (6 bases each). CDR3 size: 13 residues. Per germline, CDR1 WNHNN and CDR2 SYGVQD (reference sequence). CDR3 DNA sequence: TGCGTCAGCAGTGAGGTAGGGGGGCTAGAGCAGTACTTC. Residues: CVSSEVGGLEQYF.

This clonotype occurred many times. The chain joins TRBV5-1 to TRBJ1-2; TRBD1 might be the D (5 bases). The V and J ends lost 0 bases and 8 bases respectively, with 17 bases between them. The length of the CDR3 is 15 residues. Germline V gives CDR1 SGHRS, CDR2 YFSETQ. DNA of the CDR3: TGCGCCAGCAGCTTGGGACAGTCCAGGCCCTCAGGCTACACCTTC. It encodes CASSLGQSRPSGYTF.